One and the same sample provided the 25 T cell receptor beta chains below, sequenced in a study of T cells in women clearing cervical HPV infection. Method: immunoSEQ multiplex PCR; TCRdb's copy keeps in-frame clones and lacks some. Its clone listing holds approximately 9,200 clones. Sequencing was carried out using blood buffy coat. The source is a woman between 18 and 70 years old with a cervical HPV16 infection that either progressed to CIN3+ or cleared (not recorded which).

Note on this clone: An end of the junction differs from the germline gene, which may be a read error. Other DNA sequences in this specimen translate into the identical CDR3. CDR3 sequence reads: CSATPGGLSSGNTIYF. CDR3 bases read: TGCAGTGCGACACCGGGGGGGCTAAGTTCTGGAAACACT. The genes are TRBV20-1 and TRBJ1-3; possibly TRBD1 for D (6 bases). The read falls 3 residues short of the CDR3 end, and the missing part is taken from the germline J gene. The CDR3 spans 16 residues. Germline V lookup: CDR1 DFQATT, CDR2 SNEGSKA (reference sequence).

Regarding this clone: The read terminates 3 residues ahead of where the CDR3 ends, so the germline J gene completes it. The chain is built from TRBV7-9 and TRBJ2-3; maybe TRBD2 (5 bases). Germline V gene data show CDR1 as SEHNR and CDR2 as FQNEAQ (reference sequence). The CDR3 is 14 amino acids. CDR3 bases read: TGTGCCAGCAGCCCGGGGTTAAGCAATCAGCCG. Its protein is CASSPGLSNQP. The entire CDR3 protein reads CASSPGLSNQPQYF.

In terms of frequency, this clone is medium-sized. The CDR3 goes on 3 residues after the read ends, and that part is filled in from the germline J gene. V is TRBV18 and J is TRBJ2-5; 10 bases align to TRBD1. Per germline, CDR1 KGHSH and CDR2 LQKENI. The length of the CDR3 is 15 residues. Losses at the gene ends were 3 bases for V and 5 bases for J; bases not matched to a gene: 6. The covered CDR3 bases are TGTGCCAGCTCACCTAGGGACAGGGGATCGGAGACC. Translating it yields CASSPRDRGSET. Given in full, the CDR3 is CASSPRDRGSETQYF. Complete variable domain (other parts from reference TRBV18 and TRBJ2-5): NAGVMQNPRHLVRRRGQEARLRCSPMKGHSHVYWYRQLPEEGLKFMVYLQKENIIDESGMPKERFSAEFPKEGPSILRIQQVVRGDSAAYFCASSPRDRGSETQYFGPGTRLLVL.

The CDR3 is CASSLRPSGGTGELFF. Partial CDR3 DNA: TGTGCCAGCAGCTTAAGGCCGAGCGGGGGCACCGGGGAG. J is TRBJ2-2 and V is TRBV7-3; 8 bases match TRBD2. The read finishes 3 residues shy of the CDR3 end, and the germline J gene is used to complete it. The CDR3 is made up of 16 amino acids. The germline V gene encodes CDR1 SGHTA and CDR2 FQGTGA. The V and J ends lost 1 base and 4 bases, in that order; junction bases with no gene match: 5.

About this clone itself: The read finishes 3 residues shy of the CDR3 end, and the germline J gene is used to complete it. The chain links TRBV20-1 to TRBJ2-1; possible D gene TRBD1, 7 bases. CDR1 and CDR2 (germline): DFQATT, SNEGSKA (reference sequence). The CDR3 extends over 13 amino acids. V shed 0 bases and J shed 9 bases, with 12 bases lying between them. CDR3 protein: CSARDARGVEQFF. CDR3 bases read: TGCAGTGCTAGAGATGCCAGGGGGGTTGAG.

About this clone: The read gets to within 3 residues of the CDR3 end, and the germline J gene fills in the rest. J is TRBJ2-2 and V is TRBV7-2; 8 bases agree with TRBD1. Germline loops: CDR1 SGHTA, CDR2 FQGNSA. This CDR3 has 15 residues. V lost 5 bases to trimming and J lost 4 bases; unmatched junction nucleotides: 6. The part of the CDR3 DNA that was read is TGTGCCAGCAGCCGACGACAGGGGAGCACCGGGGAG. It encodes CASSRRQGSTGE. The CDR3 reads in full as CASSRRQGSTGELFF.

Of note for this clone: An end of the junction does not agree with germline; a read error may underlie this. Coverage ceases 3 residues before the CDR3 finishes, and the germline J gene fills in the end. The chain couples TRBV4-2 to TRBJ2-7; 9 bases align to TRBD2. The germline gives CDR1 LGHNA, CDR2 YNFKEQ. The CDR3 has 13 amino acids. The CDR3 bases that were read are TGCGCCAGCGCCCTGGCGGGGGGGGACGAG. Translating gives CASALAGGDE. In full, the CDR3 is CASALAGGDEQYF.

This clone ranks as medium-sized in terms of frequency. The read stops 3 residues short of the end of the CDR3; the missing end is completed from the germline J gene. The chain is built from TRBV18 and TRBJ2-1, with 12 nucleotides matching TRBD2. Looked up from germline, CDR1 is KGHSH and CDR2 is LQKENI. The ends lost 0 bases at V and 9 bases at J; junction bases unmatched: 6. This CDR3 has 16 residues. The CDR3 reads CASSPPASGGAGEQFF. The CDR3 DNA, read in part, is TGTGCCAGCTCACCACCCGCTAGCGGGGGGGCGGGTGAG. The full variable domain, in which reference TRBV18 and TRBJ2-1 provide the parts outside the CDR3, is NAGVMQNPRHLVRRRGQEARLRCSPMKGHSHVYWYRQLPEEGLKFMVYLQKENIIDESGMPKERFSAEFPKEGPSILRIQQVVRGDSAAYFCASSPPASGGAGEQFFGPGTRLTVL.

For this clone: The read ends 3 residues shy of where the CDR3 ends; the end is completed using the germline J gene. V and J are TRBV9 and TRBJ1-5; tentatively, D is TRBD1 (5 bases). V was cut by 0 bases and J by 7 bases, with 14 bases left in between. Germline CDR1 reads SGDLS; CDR2 reads YYNGEE. CDR3 size: 15 residues. Partial CDR3 DNA: TGTGCCAGCAGCGTAGGGCCAGGGTCTGACCAGCCC. Amino acid sequence: CASSVGPGSDQP. The entire CDR3 protein is CASSVGPGSDQPQHF.

Concerning this clone itself: The read terminates 3 residues before the CDR3 end, so the remaining end is supplied by the germline J gene. The J gene is TRBJ1-2, the V gene TRBV12-3 or TRBV12-4; D not certain. The CDR3 extends over 12 amino acids. The V end lost 1 base, the J end lost 6 bases, and 6 bases lay between the germline ends. CDR3 DNA, as far as it was read: TGTGCCAGCAGTTTAGAGGGCCATGGC. Its translation: CASSLEGHG. The CDR3 reads in full as CASSLEGHGYTF.

In the case of this clone: The CDR3 goes on 3 residues after the read ends, and that part is filled in from the germline J gene. The chain has TRBV2 and TRBJ2-3, with D hard to call. The CDR3 is 13 amino acids. The germline CDR1 and CDR2 sequences are SNHLY and FYNNEI. CDR3 DNA, as far as it was read: TGTGCCAGCAGTGCTCAGACTGCGGAGACG. This gives the protein CASSAQTAET. The full-length CDR3 reads as CASSAQTAETQYF.

The CDR3 here is CAGRTGYNSPLHF. The CDR3 DNA, read in part, is TGTGCCGGACGGACAGGTTATAATTCACCC. The chain uses TRBV6-2 or TRBV6-3 and TRBJ1-6, with TRBD1 matching 7 bases. The CDR3 goes on 3 residues after the read ends, and that part is filled in from the germline J gene. There are 13 residues in the CDR3. The V gene's germline CDR1 is MNHEY and CDR2 SVGEGT. J was trimmed by 4 bases and V by 11 bases; bases with no gene match: 5.

Regarding this clone: The read ends 3 residues early relative to the CDR3; the germline J gene fills the gap. The chain recombines TRBV20-1 with TRBJ2-3; D is undetermined. The CDR3 runs 13 residues. CDR1 DFQATT and CDR2 SNEGSKA come from the germline V gene (reference sequence). V gave up 1 base and J gave up 0 bases, with 5 bases separating them. Partial CDR3 DNA: TGCAGTGCTAGAGTTCAAAGCACAGATACG. Protein: CSARVQSTDT. In full, the CDR3 is CSARVQSTDTQYF.

Considering frequency, this clone is medium-sized. The CDR3 end falls 3 residues outside the read, so it is completed with the germline J gene. The V call is TRBV11-2, the J call TRBJ2-7; D not certain. From germline, CDR1 is SGHAT and CDR2 FQNNGV. This CDR3 region has 15 residues. V was cut by 2 bases and J by 3 bases, with 14 bases left in between. CDR3 residues: CASSLTAASYYEQYF. The sequenced part of the CDR3 DNA is TGTGCCAGCAGCTTAACAGCAGCCTCTTACTACGAG. The full variable domain, its missing parts supplied by reference TRBV11-2 and TRBJ2-7, is EAGVAQSPRYKIIEKRQSVAFWCNPISGHATLYWYQQILGQGPKLLIQFQNNGVVDDSQLPKDRFSAERLKGVDSTLKIQPAKLEDSAVYLCASSLTAASYYEQYFGPGTRLTVT.

Concerning this clone itself: With the read ending 3 residues before the CDR3 end, the germline J gene is used to fill in that end. The chain uses TRBV20-1 and TRBJ1-2; no clear D gene. In germline, CDR1 is DFQATT, CDR2 SNEGSKA (reference sequence). The CDR3 is 11 residues long. Trimming pared 4 bases from V and 3 bases from J, leaving 6 bases between. The DNA read from the CDR3 is TGCAGTGCTACTAGTCACTATGGC. This gives the protein CSATSHYG. The full CDR3 sequence reads CSATSHYGYTF.

Notes on this clone: The read ends 3 residues early relative to the CDR3; the germline J gene fills the gap. This sequence joins TRBV19 and TRBJ1-2, with a weak D call TRBD1 (5 bases). The CDR3 length is 13 residues. Germline V gives CDR1 LNHDA, CDR2 SQIVND (reference sequence). The CDR3 bases that were read are TGTGCCACCTTAGCGGGGGAATACAATGAC. Protein: CATLAGEYND. The entire CDR3 protein is CATLAGEYNDYTF.

Its frequency marks this clone as medium-sized (0.01 to 0.1%). The sequenced fragment ends 3 residues before the CDR3 boundary, so the rest is inferred from the germline J gene. The genes are TRBV5-6 and TRBJ1-2; TRBD1 agrees at 7 bases. Germline CDR1 reads SGHDT; CDR2 reads YYEEEE. V dropped 7 bases and J dropped 4; count of bases not matched to a gene: 13. The CDR3 contains 15 residues. The sequenced CDR3 bases are TGTGCCAGCGACGGGAACAGGGGCTACTCCTATGGC. Its protein is CASDGNRGYSYG. The whole CDR3 is CASDGNRGYSYGYTF.

A note on this clone: The read ends 3 residues early relative to the CDR3; the germline J gene fills the gap. This chain joins TRBV20-1 and TRBJ1-5; TRBD1 agrees at 7 bases. The germline CDR1 and CDR2 sequences are DFQATT and SNEGSKA (reference sequence). Losses at the gene ends were 2 bases for V and 3 bases for J; bases not matched to a gene: 13. The CDR3 covers 17 residues. Partial CDR3 DNA: TGCAGTGCTAGAAACCAGAGGAGGGACAGAGACAATCAGCCC. Translated, it gives CSARNQRRDRDNQP. The full CDR3 is CSARNQRRDRDNQPQHF.

Notes on this clone: The CDR3 goes on 3 residues after the read ends, and that part is filled in from the germline J gene. The V and J genes are TRBV12-5 and TRBJ1-5; D is perhaps TRBD1 (6 bases). The CDR3 covers 15 residues. V was cut by 2 bases and J by 4 bases, with 12 bases left in between. CDR1 LGHNT and CDR2 FRNRAP come from the germline V gene. The sequenced CDR3 bases are TGTGCTAGTGGTTTGTCGGTGGACAGTAATCAGCCC. It encodes CASGLSVDSNQP. The whole CDR3 protein reads CASGLSVDSNQPQHF.

As concerns this clone: Germline and junction disagree at one end, which may indicate a read error. The read gets to within 3 residues of the CDR3 end, and the germline J gene fills in the rest. The chain employs TRBV15 and TRBJ1-3; D is undetermined. Germline V gives CDR1 LNHNV, CDR2 YYDKDF (reference sequence). The CDR3 is 14 residues long. CDR3 region: CATNRDQKGNTIYF. The sequenced part of the CDR3 DNA is TGTGCCACCAACAGAGATCAGAAGGGAAACACC.

Turning to this clone: The read terminates 3 residues before the CDR3 end, so the remaining end is supplied by the germline J gene. The V gene is TRBV5-8, the J gene TRBJ2-7; the match to TRBD1 covers 9 bases. This CDR3 contains 13 residues. In germline, CDR1 is SGHTS, CDR2 YDEGEE. V was pared by 0 bases and J by 6 bases, with 1 base of the junction left unmatched. The CDR3 bases that were read are TGTGCCAGCAGCTTGGACAGGGGGCGCGAG. Translation: CASSLDRGRE. The entire CDR3 reads CASSLDRGREQYF. The full variable domain, completed using reference TRBV5-8 and TRBJ2-7, is EAGVTQSPTHLIKTRGQQATLRCSPISGHTSVYWYQQALGLGLQFLLWYDEGEERNRGNFPPRFSGRQFPNYSSELNVNALELEDSALYLCASSLDRGREQYFGPGTRLTVT.

On this clone: The read gets to within 3 residues of the CDR3 end, and the germline J gene fills in the rest. The chain employs TRBV2 and TRBJ2-3, with D maybe TRBD1 (6 bases). CDR1 is SNHLY, CDR2 FYNNEI, per germline. The CDR3 totals 13 residues. Trimming removed 4 bases from V and 4 bases from J, with 9 bases in between. Incomplete CDR3 DNA: TGTGCCAGCAGTGCGCAGGGGTCAGATACG. As protein: CASSAQGSDT. The whole CDR3 is CASSAQGSDTQYF.

This clone is identified as medium-sized (0.01 to 0.1%) from frequency. From the germline J gene comes the end of the CDR3, since the read stops 3 residues before it. The same CDR3 can be traced to other DNA sequences in this sample. V gene TRBV7-9 combines with J gene TRBJ2-7; 9 bases line up with TRBD1. V lost 5 bases and J lost 3; bases outside the gene matches: 5. Looked up from germline, CDR1 is SEHNR and CDR2 is FQNEAQ (reference sequence). This CDR3 is 14 amino acids long. CDR3 residues: CASSPRGQGYEQYF. The sequenced part of the CDR3 DNA is TGTGCCAGCAGCCCCAGGGGACAGGGCTACGAG.

On this clone: Read sequence stops 3 residues before the CDR3 end, and the germline J gene provides the missing end. V gene TRBV7-3 combines with J gene TRBJ1-2, with D hard to call. The germline V gene encodes CDR1 SGHTA and CDR2 FQGTGA. This CDR3 is built from 13 residues. CDR3 sequence reads: CASSPRRTDTYTF. Incomplete CDR3 DNA: TGTGCCAGCAGCCCGAGACGCACAGATACC. The variable domain in full, with the rest retrieved from reference TRBV7-3 and TRBJ1-2, is GAGVSQTPSNKVTEKGKYVELRCDPISGHTALYWYRQSLGQGPEFLIYFQGTGAADDSGLPNDRFFAVRPEGSVSTLKIQRTERGDSAVYLCASSPRRTDTYTFGSGTRLTVV.

Concerning this clone itself: Read coverage stops 3 residues before the CDR3 terminus; the germline J gene supplies the remainder. The chain couples TRBV6-1 to TRBJ2-7; 13 bases are a match to TRBD2. V shed 4 bases, J shed 1 base, and the junction held 1 base outside the gene matches. The germline CDR1 and CDR2 sequences are MNHNS and SASEGT. The CDR3 runs 15 residues. CDR3 residues: CASSGLAGGSYEQYF. The part of the CDR3 DNA that was read is TGTGCCAGCAGTGGACTAGCGGGGGGTTCCTACGAG.